This TCR beta chain came from a study of OX40 agonist ivuxolimab in advanced cancers. Study background: As their treatment, patients were administered ivuxolimab, an agonistic anti-OX40 (CD134) antibody. Study-level results: The work left the antigen specificity of expanded peripheral T cells undetermined.

V shed 6 bases and J 4 bases; nucleotides not matched to a gene: 12. The germline V gene has CDR1 LNHDA and CDR2 SQIVND (reference sequence). This CDR3 is built from 17 residues. Clones were sequenced by immunoSEQ multiplex PCR, and TCRdb holds only the in-frame ones, with some missing. There are more than 45,000 clones in the sample; under 85% occur only once, and 0.95% to 1.5% lies in the top ten. This clone occurred a few times. Its specificity is not known. The input for sequencing was CD4+ or CD8+ T cells sorted from blood, taken in a trial of the OX40 agonist ivuxolimab. V and J are TRBV19 and TRBJ2-2, with 9 bases identical to TRBD1. The sequence derives from an adult with an advanced solid tumor such as melanoma, head and neck, liver or kidney cancer. CDR3 nucleotide sequence: TGTGCCAGTAGCCGCCACGACAGGGGGTCGGGCACCGGGGAGCTGTTTTTT. Amino acid sequence: CASSRHDRGSGTGELFF.